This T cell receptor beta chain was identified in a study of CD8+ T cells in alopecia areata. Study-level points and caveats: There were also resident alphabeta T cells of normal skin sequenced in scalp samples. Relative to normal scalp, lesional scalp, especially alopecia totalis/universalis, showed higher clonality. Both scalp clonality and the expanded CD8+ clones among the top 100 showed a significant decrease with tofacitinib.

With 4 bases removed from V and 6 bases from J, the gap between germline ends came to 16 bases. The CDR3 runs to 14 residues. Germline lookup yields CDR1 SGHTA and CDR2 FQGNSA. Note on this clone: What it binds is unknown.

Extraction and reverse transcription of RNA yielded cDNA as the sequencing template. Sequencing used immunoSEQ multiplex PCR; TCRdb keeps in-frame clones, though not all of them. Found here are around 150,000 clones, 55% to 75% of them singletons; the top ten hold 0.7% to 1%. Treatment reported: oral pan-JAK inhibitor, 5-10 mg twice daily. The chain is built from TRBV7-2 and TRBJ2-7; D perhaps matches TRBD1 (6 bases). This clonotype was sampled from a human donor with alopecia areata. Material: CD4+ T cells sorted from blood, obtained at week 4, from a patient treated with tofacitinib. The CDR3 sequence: CASSWGGGHREQYF. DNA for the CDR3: TGTGCCAGCAGCTGGGGTGGGGGCCACCGCGAGCAGTACTTC.